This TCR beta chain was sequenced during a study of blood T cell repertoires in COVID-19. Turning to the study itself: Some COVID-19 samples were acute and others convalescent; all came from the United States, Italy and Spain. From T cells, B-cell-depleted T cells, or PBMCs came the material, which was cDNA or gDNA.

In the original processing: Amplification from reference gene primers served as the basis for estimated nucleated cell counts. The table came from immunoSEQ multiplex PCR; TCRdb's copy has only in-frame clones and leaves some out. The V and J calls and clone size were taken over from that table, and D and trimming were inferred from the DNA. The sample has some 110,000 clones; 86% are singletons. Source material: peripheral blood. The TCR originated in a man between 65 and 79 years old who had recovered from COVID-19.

CDR3 loop: CASSSSSRVAKNIQYF. CDR3 bases: TGTGCCAGCAGTTCCTCCTCCAGGGTAGCCAAAAACATTCAGTACTTC. The chain couples TRBV27 to TRBJ2-4; weak D call: TRBD1 (5 bases). The CDR3 is 16 residues long. V was clipped by 4 bases and J by 0 bases, with 13 bases between them. Germline V gene lookup returns CDR1 MNHEY and CDR2 SMNVEV (reference sequence).